The next 15 T cell receptor beta chains were all read from a single sample in a study of post-analysis software for immune sequencing data. Their cognate antigens are unknown. Regarding the study as a whole: Higher frequency in patients than in controls was seen for roughly five TRBV segments, with TRBV5-6, TRBV5-1 and TRBV20-1 among them.

Unique molecular identifiers featured in each of the TCR beta cDNA libraries. One entry per CDR3 protein, called by TCRdb with MiXCR from the PCR reads. This table has about 400,000 distinct CDR3 sequences, roughly 30% appearing once. The sample consisted of blood. These receptors came from a girl aged 10 to 17 with multiple sclerosis.

This clonotype was detected a few times. The CDR3 here is CASSLLRRTNNEQFF. CDR3 sequence (DNA): TGTGCCAGCAGTTTATTGCGGAGAACAAACAATGAGCAGTTCTTC. The chain joins TRBV28 to TRBJ2-1; D unclear. Trimming shortened V by 1 base and J by 5 bases, and 12 bases separated the two germline ends. Germline lookup yields CDR1 MDHEN and CDR2 SYDVKM. The CDR3 sequence is 15 residues long. Combining the CDR3 with reference TRBV28 and TRBJ2-1 gives the whole variable domain DVKVTQSSRYLVKRTGEKVFLECVQDMDHENMFWYRQDPGLGLRLIYFSYDVKMKEKGDIPEGYSVSREKKERFSLILESASTNQTSMYLCASSLLRRTNNEQFFGPGTRLTVL.

The chain uses TRBV7-6 and TRBJ2-1; 10 bases are a match to TRBD2. V shed 3 bases, J shed 5 bases, and the junction held 7 bases outside the gene matches. CDR1 and CDR2 (germline): SGHVS, FNYEAQ. This CDR3 contains 16 residues. In DNA, the CDR3 is TGTGCCAGCAGCTTCCTGTCTAGCGGGGGTGACAATGAGCAGTTCTTC. Translation: CASSFLSSGGDNEQFF.

This clonotype was seen a few times. V is TRBV6-6 and J is TRBJ2-3; D is perhaps TRBD1 (6 bases). CDR1 MNHNY and CDR2 SVGAGI come from the germline V gene (reference sequence). This CDR3 is 14 amino acids long. Trimming shortened V by 0 bases and J by 5 bases, and 9 bases separated the two germline ends. This CDR3 is CASSYSGQKDTQYF. The CDR3 DNA sequence: TGTGCCAGCAGTTACTCAGGACAGAAAGATACGCAGTATTTT.

The CDR3 sequence is CASSPGERGSTDTQYF. The CDR3 coding sequence is TGTGCCAGCAGCCCTGGGGAGCGGGGGAGCACAGATACGCAGTATTTT. This chain uses TRBV12-3 or TRBV12-4 with TRBJ2-3; 8 bases line up with TRBD2. The CDR3 spans 16 residues. With V trimmed by 6 bases and J by 0 bases, 8 bases remained unmatched.

The J gene is TRBJ1-5, the V gene TRBV12-3 or TRBV12-4; D unclear. There are 17 residues in the CDR3. V lost 2 bases, J lost 5 bases, and 19 bases lay in between. The CDR3 bases are TGTGCCAGCAGTTTAAGAGTGACACTCATGCCTCATCAGCCCCAGCATTTT. Translated, it gives CASSLRVTLMPHQPQHF.

In this sample, this clonotype turned up a few times. J is TRBJ2-1 and V is TRBV7-2; D possibly corresponds to TRBD2 (6 bases). V was clipped by 0 bases and J by 5 bases, with 14 bases between them. The germline gives CDR1 SGHTA, CDR2 FQGNSA. CDR3 length: 16 amino acids. The CDR3 bases are TGTGCCAGCAGCTTAGCACCGGGACTTGGGGACAATGAGCAGTTCTTC. Translation: CASSLAPGLGDNEQFF.

This chain connects TRBV11-2 to TRBJ2-1, with 8 bases lining up with TRBD2. The length of the CDR3 is 16 residues. The germline V gene has CDR1 SGHAT and CDR2 FQNNGV. J gave up 6 bases and V 7 bases, and 14 bases lay outside the gene matches. The DNA of the CDR3 is TGTGCCAGCAACTTGTACGACGCGGGGGGCGGCAATGAGCAGTTCTTC. Residues: CASNLYDAGGGNEQFF. The full variable domain, completed using reference TRBV11-2 and TRBJ2-1, is EAGVAQSPRYKIIEKRQSVAFWCNPISGHATLYWYQQILGQGPKLLIQFQNNGVVDDSQLPKDRFSAERLKGVDSTLKIQPAKLEDSAVYLCASNLYDAGGGNEQFFGPGTRLTVL.

The CDR3 protein is CASSPLKLAGTDTQYF. The CDR3 DNA sequence: TGTGCCAGCTCACCACTCAAGCTAGCGGGCACAGATACGCAGTATTTT. The chain combines TRBV18 with TRBJ2-3; 7 bases are shared with TRBD2. J lost 1 base, V lost 1 base, and 5 bases had no gene match. Germline values: CDR1 KGHSH, CDR2 LQKENI. The CDR3 is 16 residues long.

The chain has TRBV2 and TRBJ2-1; 10 bases fit TRBD2. The germline gives CDR1 SNHLY, CDR2 FYNNEI. The CDR3 consists of 14 residues. The junction had 2 bases not matched to a gene; V was cut back by 2 bases and J by 7 bases. In DNA, the CDR3 is TGTGCCAGCAGTGAACTAGCGGGGGCAAATGAGCAGTTCTTC. Translating it yields CASSELAGANEQFF. Full variable domain (outside the CDR3, taken from reference TRBV2 and TRBJ2-1): EPEVTQTPSHQVTQMGQEVILRCVPISNHLYFYWYRQILGQKVEFLVSFYNNEISEKSEIFDDQFSVERPDGSNFTLKIRSTKLEDSAMYFCASSELAGANEQFFGPGTRLTVL.

This clonotype was picked up one time. The chain links TRBV5-1 to TRBJ1-2; maybe TRBD1 (5 bases). V was trimmed by 6 bases and J by 1 base, leaving 10 bases between them. Germline values: CDR1 SGHRS, CDR2 YFSETQ. CDR3 size: 13 residues. As DNA, the CDR3 is TGCGCCAGCATGAGGAGGGGTAACTATGGCTACACCTTC. Encoded protein: CASMRRGNYGYTF.

J is TRBJ1-1 and V is TRBV6-5, with D tentatively TRBD1 (6 bases). The CDR3 length is 15 residues. Germline CDR1 reads MNHEY; CDR2 reads SVGAGI. V was clipped by 5 bases and J by 1 base, with 14 bases between them. The CDR3 region is CASSPHRDPNTEAFF. Here the CDR3 DNA reads TGTGCCAGCAGTCCCCACAGGGACCCGAACACTGAAGCTTTCTTT.

This clonotype occurred a few times. A read error is possible here, since a much larger clone lies one base away. The gene calls are TRBV7-8 and TRBJ2-7, with 8 bases fitting TRBD1. CDR1 is SGHVS and CDR2 is FQNEAQ in the germline V gene. Losses at the gene ends were 5 bases for V and 6 bases for J; bases not matched to a gene: 12. This CDR3 spans 15 amino acids. The chain's CDR3 is CASSLQGGAGSEQYF. For the CDR3, the DNA is TGTGCCAGCAGCCTACAGGGGGGTGCGGGGAGCGAGCAGTACTTC. Full variable domain (rest looked up from reference TRBV7-8 and TRBJ2-7): GAGVSQSPRYKVAKRGQDVALRCDPISGHVSLFWYQQALGQGPEFLTYFQNEAQLDKSGLPSDRFFAERPEGSVSTLKIQRTQQEDSAVYLCASSLQGGAGSEQYFGPGTRLTVT.

With regard to this clonotype: One junction end disagrees with the germline gene, perhaps due to a read error. This chain joins TRBV29-1 and TRBJ2-1; the D is unclear. The germline V gene has CDR1 SQVTM and CDR2 ANQGSEA. The CDR3 consists of 16 residues. CDR3 DNA: TGCAGCGCTGAAGATGACCCTGCGGCGGTACACAATGAGCAGTTCTTC. The encoded protein is CSAEDDPAAVHNEQFF.

This clonotype has only a few counts. This chain joins TRBV6-5 and TRBJ2-1; D is ambiguous. This CDR3 spans 11 amino acids. Trimming removed 6 bases from V and 8 bases from J, with 8 bases in between. Germline CDR1 reads MNHEY; CDR2 reads SVGAGI. The CDR3 DNA is TGTGCCAGCAGGACGAATTATGAGCAGTTCTTC. This translates into CASRTNYEQFF.

The V call is TRBV3-1, the J call TRBJ2-1; tentatively, D is TRBD1 or TRBD2 (5 bases each). V lost 1 base and J 4 bases, leaving 8 bases between the germline ends. The germline V gene encodes CDR1 LGHDT and CDR2 YNNKEL (reference sequence). This CDR3 comprises 14 residues. The CDR3 loop is CASSQGGFYNEQFF. CDR3 sequence (DNA): TGTGCCAGCAGCCAAGGGGGGTTTTACAATGAGCAGTTCTTC.